This T cell receptor (beta chain) derives from a study of shared clonotypes between healthy human individuals (dated by TCRdb to 2018 to 2021). Notes on the research overall: The cohort comprised a couple of women and a few men aged 18 to 49 years. For each donor, CD4 naive and CD4 memory were each run on three plates, CD8 naive on two plates, and CD8 memory on one plate. To estimate repertoire size and how much clonotype sharing occurs between individuals, the study deeply sequenced the blood TCR repertoires of about five healthy adults. Different laboratories and diverse techniques were used to prepare libraries and sequence TCR repertoires, to increase sequencing depth and limit assay-specific biases. Per donor, leukapheresis produced somewhere between about 0.85 and 9.5 billion PBMCs.

Using the deep immunoSEQ assay, TCR CDR3 regions were amplified from genomic DNA by multiplex PCR. Genomic DNA extracted from each cell subset was distributed evenly over all wells of several immunoSEQ 96-well plates, and each plate served as one replicate. For sorted subsets, each replicate PCR was loaded with 200 ng genomic DNA, equivalent to approximately 33,000 T cell genomes. Purified libraries were measured with a Qubit 3.0 fluorometer, size-checked on a Bioanalyzer 2100, and measured again with the KAPA Library Quantification kit. Every immunoSEQ 96-well plate was sequenced on a dedicated single-read 150-cycle Illumina NextSeq 550 flow cell. Per the source publication's procedure: Because the immunoSEQ output included only junctional sequences and no quality scores, the filtering could not be the same as the filtering used for full-length reads. Sequences were annotated with PyIR, a Python wrapper for IgBLAST v1.9, using IMGT germline references to assign V/J genes and CDR3. Reads with weak V/J assignments (E-value above 1e-6), missing CDR3, stop codons, out-of-frame junctions, or ambiguous translated residues were removed. V3J clonotypes were defined as sequences sharing an identical inferred V gene, J gene, and CDR3 amino acid sequence. To compute the percentage overlap between repertoires, the number of shared unique clonotypes was divided by the size of the smaller repertoire. Three approaches were used to assess repertoire richness: RTK rarefaction, the Chao1 estimator, and Recon v2.1 estimates of unobserved clonotypes. OLGA was used to compute generation probabilities for all TCRbeta clonotypes that the gDNA method yielded from a handful of donors. TCRdb mirrors the immuneACCESS table, restricted to in-frame sequences. Some clones are absent from its copies; in checked studies, under half trace to an unresolved V gene, and the reason for the others is unknown. That table gives V, J and clone size, and the DNA gave D and trimming. This sample is represented by over a million clones; 70% to 80% of them were singletons. 0.5% to 0.65% of the sample goes to the ten largest clones.

Concerning this clone: Its binding antigen is unknown. Per-base qualities were not stored, and no clone one base away is much larger.

Results the study describes overall, beyond this receptor: Across a handful of donors, approximately 4.9% of naive CD4, approximately 4% of naive CD8, approximately 2.5% of memory CD4, and under 0.45% of memory CD8 clonotypes were shared. The genetic and exposure-history diversity represented was limited by the small number of donors. Clonotypes shared by all four sorted-subset donors showed higher generation probabilities than non-shared clonotypes. Pairwise subsampling indicated that sequencing depth was expected to affect the degree of clonotype sharing among donors. Estimated clonotype richness was generally larger for naive than for memory subsets. Incomplete sequencing was indicated by rarefaction of sorted-subset datasets, despite the large sequencing depth. Sampling was restricted to blood, and TCR repertoires in tissue are likely to differ from TCR repertoires in blood.

V loses 4 bases at its end and J loses 4 bases; junction bases beyond the gene matches: 12. From a lookup of the germline V gene, CDR1 and CDR2 are MNHNS and SASEGT. The CDR3, cysteine through phenylalanine, is 16 amino acids long. The only DNA kept is the CDR3, 48 bases in frame from the first base. Healthy HIV-negative adults with no recently reported acute infections or vaccinations were included as donors. Every donor was a Caucasian adult living in Nashville, Tennessee, USA. CD4+ T cells were enriched through magnetic negative selection, after which naive cells were positively selected on CD45RA and the remaining negative fraction served as the memory subset. Blood was collected by leukapheresis, and PBMCs were isolated by Ficoll-Histopaque density gradient centrifugation and then cryopreserved in liquid nitrogen vapor phase. Analytical flow cytometry was used to check the purity and quantity of every magnetically sorted T cell population. Each sorted fraction had its genomic DNA isolated and then quantified by UV absorbance on a Nanodrop 2000c.

This receptor chain uses TRBV6-1 and TRBJ2-7, and TRBD1 aligns with 8 junction nucleotides. The TCR comes from a man younger than 30 in good health. Some clones in this sample may be carry-over from other donors' samples. Sequenced: memory CD4+ T cells from PBMCs. In light of the paper, this sample's cell subset or site label describes: CD45RA-negative fraction. This receptor has the CDR3 CASSGLDRGSRYEQYF. In nucleotides, the sequence is TGTGCCAGCAGTGGCCTCGACAGGGGAAGTCGGTACGAGCAGTACTTC.